The source of this T cell receptor (beta chain) is a study of cytomegalovirus exposure and HLA in healthy donors. The CDR3 sequence runs 11 residues, both termini included. Germline CDR1 DFQATT, CDR2 SNEGSKA (reference sequence). PCR involved 60 Vbeta and 13 Jbeta primers. In the authors' methods: In a later analysis, of 70 million to 85 million unique beta chains, approximately 10 million appeared in at least two donors. Repertoires were generated with immunoSEQ multiplex PCR, while TCRdb's copy carries only in-frame clones and drops some. V, J and clone size are taken as reported in that table, and D and trimming were inferred from the DNA itself. Of roughly 100,000 clones in the sample, around 61% are singletons; the top ten hold more than 3%. To note about this clone: The final CDR3 position lacks the conserved phenylalanine or tryptophan, pointing to a likely read error. Because the CDR3's place on the DNA is in doubt, the DNA is left out and the CDR3 is given as listed by TCRdb.

The sequenced material came from PBMCs. V usage is TRBV20-1 and J usage is TRBJ2-3; the DNA was not used to check the table's D call, TRBD2. The sequence derives from a woman in her 50s in good health and CMV-seronegative. CDR3: CSARDGTSGFT.